This is a list of T cell receptor beta chains from one sample in a study of OX40 agonist ivuxolimab in advanced cancers. Produced via immunoSEQ multiplex PCR; TCRdb's table is partial and in-frame only. The table has more than 10,000 clones, roughly four fifths seen once. This material consisted of CD4+ or CD8+ T cells sorted from blood, taken in a trial of the OX40 agonist ivuxolimab. The receptors here all came from an adult with an advanced solid tumor such as melanoma, head and neck, liver or kidney cancer. Each CDR3 is given with its conserved first and last residue. A D gene is named only where the DNA matches it firmly. The size of a clone is reported for some rows only, either as once, few or many, or as a class for expanded clones.

J,size,V,length,D,CDR3,DNA
TRBJ2-3,.,TRBV9,13,.,CASSQLAKDTQYF,TGTGCCAGCAGCCAATTAGCTAAGGATACGCAGTATTTT
TRBJ2-1,.,TRBV27,15,TRBD1,CASSRGQSTYNEQFF,TGTGCCAGCAGCAGGGGACAGTCAACTTACAATGAGCAGTTCTTC
TRBJ2-1,.,TRBV6-5,11,.,CASSYSERQFF,TGTGCCAGCAGTTACTCCGAGCGGCAGTTCTTC
TRBJ1-4,.,TRBV6-5,15,TRBD1,CASSYSTGENEKLFF,TGTGCCAGCAGTTACTCGACAGGGGAGAATGAAAAACTGTTTTTT
TRBJ2-5,.,TRBV6-6,11,.,CAGGIGETQYF,TGTGCCGGGGGGATAGGAGAGACCCAGTACTTC
TRBJ2-1,few,TRBV28,15,.,CASRFWDERGNEQFF,TGTGCCAGCAGATTCTGGGACGAAAGGGGCAATGAGCAGTTCTTC
TRBJ1-2,.,TRBV19,13,.,CASSTGTPYGYTF,TGTGCCAGTAGCACCGGGACACCCTATGGCTACACCTTC
TRBJ2-7,.,TRBV7-8,16,.,CASSLGVRETGYEQYF,TGTGCCAGCAGCTTAGGGGTTAGGGAAACAGGCTACGAGCAGTACTTC
TRBJ2-5,.,TRBV11-1,14,.,CASSRAAVGETQYF,TGTGCCAGCAGCCGAGCTGCAGTAGGGGAGACCCAGTACTTC
TRBJ1-4,.,TRBV21-1,16,.,CASSKEDETDNEKLFF,TGTGCCAGCAGCAAAGAAGATGAGACAGATAATGAAAAACTGTTTTTT
TRBJ2-7,.,TRBV6-5,15,TRBD1,CASSHGTGPSIEQYF,TGTGCCAGCAGTCATGGGACAGGGCCAAGTATCGAGCAGTACTTC
TRBJ2-4,.,TRBV15,17,TRBD1,CATSRGTGGQAKNIQYF,TGTGCCACCAGCAGAGGCACAGGGGGACAGGCCAAAAACATTCAGTACTTC
TRBJ2-1,.,TRBV5-8,14,TRBD2,CASSIAGLFNEQFF,TGTGCCAGCAGCATAGCGGGACTCTTTAATGAGCAGTTCTTC
TRBJ2-1,once,TRBV6-7,17,.,CASSWGNRVRAYNEQFF,TGTGCCAGCAGTTGGGGAAACCGGGTCCGCGCCTACAATGAGCAGTTCTTC
TRBJ1-1,.,TRBV10-3,13,.,CAIRDSLNTEAFF,TGTGCCATCAGGGACAGCTTGAACACTGAAGCTTTCTTT
TRBJ1-2,once,TRBV13,16,TRBD1,CASSPGGQGGYYGYTF,TGTGCCAGCAGCCCAGGAGGGCAGGGGGGATACTATGGCTACACCTTC
TRBJ2-7,.,TRBV15,14,TRBD1,CATSRDPGQAEQYF,TGTGCCACCAGCAGAGATCCCGGACAGGCCGAGCAGTACTTC
TRBJ2-1,.,TRBV5-1,20,.,CASSLDWGDTGIFSYNEQFF,TGCGCCAGCAGCTTGGATTGGGGCGATACCGGAATCTTCTCCTACAATGAGCAGTTCTTC
TRBJ2-1,once,TRBV11-2,15,.,CASSLEGGSYNEQFF,TGTGCCAGCAGCTTAGAAGGCGGCTCCTACAATGAGCAGTTCTTC
TRBJ2-7,.,TRBV27,16,.,CASSFNLQTIIYEQYF,TGTGCCAGCAGTTTTAATTTGCAGACTATTATCTACGAGCAGTACTTC
TRBJ2-5,.,TRBV6-5,12,.,CASSYSRETQYF,TGTGCCAGCAGTTACTCGCGGGAGACCCAGTACTTC
TRBJ2-1,large,TRBV7-9,15,.,CASSFSGRKDVGQFF,TGTGCCAGCAGCTTCTCGGGCAGGAAGGATGTCGGGCAGTTCTTC
TRBJ2-7,.,TRBV9,18,.,CASSPRDGWGLGSYEQYF,TGTGCCAGCAGCCCCCGGGACGGATGGGGACTTGGATCCTACGAGCAGTACTTC
TRBJ2-1,once,TRBV19,15,TRBD1,CASSIVTGSYNEQFF,TGTGCCAGTAGTATAGTGACAGGGTCCTACAATGAGCAGTTCTTC
TRBJ2-3,.,TRBV7-2,16,TRBD1,CASSARQGGSTDTQYF,TGTGCCAGCAGCGCCCGACAGGGGGGTAGCACAGATACGCAGTATTTT
TRBJ2-5,.,TRBV14,15,TRBD2,CASSQGLAVKETQYF,TGTGCCAGCAGCCAAGGACTAGCGGTGAAAGAGACCCAGTACTTC
TRBJ2-7,.,TRBV27,16,.,CASSPSLDSGTYEQYF,TGTGCCAGCAGTCCCTCCCTAGACAGTGGGACCTACGAGCAGTACTTC
TRBJ2-5,.,TRBV11-2,13,TRBD2,CASSSLAGGDQYF,TGTGCCAGCAGCTCCCTAGCGGGAGGGGACCAGTACTTC
TRBJ2-2,.,TRBV4-1,15,.,CASSDYLGATGELFF,TGCGCCAGCAGCGATTACTTGGGAGCGACCGGGGAGCTGTTTTTT
TRBJ1-2,.,TRBV30,13,.,CAWSMGTAYGYTF,TGTGCCTGGAGTATGGGGACGGCCTATGGCTACACCTTC
TRBJ2-7,.,TRBV5-1,15,.,CASSLASGDNDEQYF,TGCGCCAGCAGCTTGGCGTCGGGGGACAACGACGAGCAGTACTTC
TRBJ1-5,.,TRBV2,16,.,CASSEALPGIHQPQHF,TGTGCCAGCAGTGAAGCGCTTCCGGGGATCCATCAGCCCCAGCATTTT
TRBJ2-7,.,TRBV5-1,13,.,CASTRDGDYEQYF,TGCGCCAGCACCCGGGACGGCGATTACGAGCAGTACTTC
TRBJ1-1,.,TRBV5-4,14,TRBD1,CASSAAGGATEAFF,TGTGCCAGCAGCGCTGCAGGGGGGGCCACTGAAGCTTTCTTT
TRBJ2-3,.,TRBV7-2,15,TRBD2,CASSSTSGGADTQYF,TGTGCCAGCAGCTCGACTAGCGGGGGGGCAGATACGCAGTATTTT
TRBJ2-2,medium-sized,TRBV28,14,.,CASSSRLKAGELFF,TGTGCCAGCAGTTCACGCCTCAAAGCGGGGGAGCTGTTTTTT
TRBJ2-1,.,TRBV28,15,.,CASSYLSAGGDEQFF,TGTGCCAGCAGTTATCTTTCTGCGGGCGGGGATGAGCAGTTCTTC
TRBJ2-7,.,TRBV11-2,13,.,CASSLEDSYEQYF,TGTGCCAGCAGCTTAGAGGATTCCTACGAGCAGTACTTC
TRBJ1-2,.,TRBV7-9,17,.,CASSLALGADSNYGYTF,TGTGCCAGCAGCTTAGCTTTGGGGGCCGACTCTAACTATGGCTACACCTTC
TRBJ2-3,once,TRBV29-1,14,.,CSVSAPLSTDTQYF,TGCAGCGTCTCAGCCCCCCTTAGCACAGATACGCAGTATTTT
TRBJ1-1,.,TRBV28,14,.,CASTRDVPGTEAFF,TGTGCCAGCACCCGGGACGTCCCTGGGACTGAAGCTTTCTTT
TRBJ2-1,.,TRBV27,14,TRBD1,CASSSRTGGDEQFF,TGTGCCAGCAGTTCGCGGACAGGGGGCGATGAGCAGTTCTTC
TRBJ1-3,.,TRBV19,16,TRBD1,CASSSGTVPSGNTIYF,TGTGCCAGTAGCTCCGGGACAGTTCCCTCTGGAAACACCATATATTTT
TRBJ2-3,.,TRBV4-1,14,TRBD1,CASGQGLGTDTQYF,TGCGCCAGCGGACAGGGTTTAGGCACAGATACGCAGTATTTT
TRBJ2-7,.,TRBV6-1,11,.,CAAGPPDEQYF,TGTGCCGCGGGGCCTCCGGACGAGCAGTACTTC
TRBJ2-5,.,TRBV5-1,13,.,CASSLGLQETQYF,TGCGCCAGCAGCTTGGGTCTCCAAGAGACCCAGTACTTC